Given below is one TCR beta chain in context. No cognate antigen has been identified for it. Per-base qualities were not stored, and no clone one base away is much larger. Via the germline V gene, CDR1 is SQVTM and CDR2 ANQGSEA. Reading from cysteine to phenylalanine, the CDR3 counts 14 amino acids. Kept here is only the CDR3 DNA, which spans 42 bases and is read in frame from base 1. Trimming takes 2 bases from V and 9 bases from J, and the germline ends sit 17 bases apart. The donors were 40 or so Caucasian individuals from Russia, aged roughly 6 to 90 years, who were systemically healthy. Each donor gave ten milliliters of peripheral blood, drawn into EDTA-treated Vacutainer tubes. Ficoll-Paque density-gradient centrifugation was used to isolate PBMCs, with at least 6.5 million per sample. Trizol reagent was used to extract total RNA from PBMCs, with at least 6 micrograms per sample. For every donor, flow cytometry on a PBMC aliquot measured the percentage of naive CD45RAhigh/CD27high T cells.

This specimen comes from a study of blood T cells in healthy people across ages (dated by TCRdb to between 2015 and 2016). Background for the entire study: Template switching captured roughly one uniquely barcoded TCR beta cDNA molecule per two T cells in model experiments. The donors were split into four age groups: young (average 16 years), middle-aged (39), aged (approximately 59) and long-lived (approximately 80). Two additional independent replicas of 1 million unique cDNA reads from the same blood draw were analyzed for two donors (one aged 18 to 29 and one aged 80 or older). Using deep sequencing normalized with unique cDNA molecular identifiers, the study measured how TCR beta repertoire diversity changes with age. To avoid experimental bias, donors of different ages were randomly spread across the sequencing lanes.

Overall study results and their limits: A strong correlation was found between observed TCR beta diversity and the percentage of naive T cells measured by flow cytometry. The long-lived group showed more naive CD4+ T cells, fewer expanded clones and increased TCR diversity than the aged group, suggesting age selection. As age increased, observed TCR beta diversity per million T cells dropped in a roughly linear way, and a significant reduction was already evident by age 40. Estimates of total diversity from one million sequenced T cells were regarded as lower bounds and underestimates. Since profiling was done on bulk unsorted PBMCs, naive and antigen-experienced compartments could not be conclusively compared. Because donor CMV infection status was unknown, age-related changes in expanded clonotypes were potentially confounded.

The receptor library was made with 5' RACE. The sequencer was an Illumina HiSeq 2500. A second roughly 6 to 11 cycle PCR used a sample-barcoded 5' primer and a J-beta primer mix. A unique molecular identifier was introduced onto each TCR beta cDNA molecule by a template-switch 5' adaptor carrying 12 random nucleotides. Each sample yielded at least 2.5 million CDR3-containing paired-end reads. First-strand cDNA synthesis was performed from all RNA using the Mint cDNA synthesis kit, with priming by a TRBC-specific oligonucleotide. After uracil-DNA glycosylase treatment, a first 18-cycle PCR used universal primers M1SS and BC2_uni_R on all cDNA. In the original analysis: Each sample was normalized by randomly selecting 1 million high-quality reads, each carrying a distinct molecular identifier. Reads sharing molecular identifiers were discarded rather than binned into consensus sequences. MiTCR, set to a Q25 quality threshold and the strictest error-elimination algorithm, was used for CDR3 identification, clonotype clustering and error correction. A nonparametric unseen species model using Euler transformation provided a lower-bound estimate of total TCR beta diversity. In TCRdb, the public reads were trimmed at Q25 with fastp and aligned with MiXCR, with productive beta chains retained. Each record represents a unique CDR3 protein, reported with the most common genes and DNA among its rows. These V and J calls originate from TCRdb's pipeline instead of the authors' own analysis. The sample records hundreds of thousands of distinct CDR3 sequences, roughly 50% of which are singletons. 20% to 30% of the sample is taken by the ten largest.

The V and J segments used are TRBV29-1 and TRBJ2-1, with a weak D call of TRBD1 (6 bases match). The material sequenced was blood. The receptor was derived from a middle-aged man in good health. CDR3 sequence: CSVEQYRDRSEQFF. At the DNA level, the sequence is TGCAGCGTTGAACAGTACAGGGACCGGAGTGAGCAGTTCTTC.